This T cell receptor (beta chain) comes out of a study of vaccination effects on CD4 cells after COVID-19. Looked up from germline, CDR1 is WSHSY and CDR2 is SAAADI. J lost 6 bases, V lost 2 bases, and 7 bases had no gene match. The CDR3 is 14 amino acids. Cultured cells yielded isolated CD4+ T cells after 10 to 11 days. Days 3 and 7 were when half the medium was replaced with IL-2 medium. To note about this clone: Its antigen is still unknown.

The data were produced by immunoSEQ multiplex PCR, yet TCRdb's version contains in-frame clones alone and is incomplete. The table has fewer than 75,000 clones, about 74% seen once; the top ten hold about 2.1%. Overall study findings and caveats: Recruitment yielded few convalescent patients, and the study had no early post-infection timepoints.

Source: CD4+ T cells from PBMCs cultured without peptide, taken before COVID-19 vaccination. The receptor was isolated from a human donor who received a COVID-19 vaccine. The rearrangement joins TRBV10-2 to TRBJ2-7; the match to TRBD1 covers 7 bases. CDR3 amino acids: CASSERQGLREQYV. CDR3 DNA sequence: TGCGCCAGCAGTGAGAGACAGGGCTTACGCGAGCAGTACGTC.